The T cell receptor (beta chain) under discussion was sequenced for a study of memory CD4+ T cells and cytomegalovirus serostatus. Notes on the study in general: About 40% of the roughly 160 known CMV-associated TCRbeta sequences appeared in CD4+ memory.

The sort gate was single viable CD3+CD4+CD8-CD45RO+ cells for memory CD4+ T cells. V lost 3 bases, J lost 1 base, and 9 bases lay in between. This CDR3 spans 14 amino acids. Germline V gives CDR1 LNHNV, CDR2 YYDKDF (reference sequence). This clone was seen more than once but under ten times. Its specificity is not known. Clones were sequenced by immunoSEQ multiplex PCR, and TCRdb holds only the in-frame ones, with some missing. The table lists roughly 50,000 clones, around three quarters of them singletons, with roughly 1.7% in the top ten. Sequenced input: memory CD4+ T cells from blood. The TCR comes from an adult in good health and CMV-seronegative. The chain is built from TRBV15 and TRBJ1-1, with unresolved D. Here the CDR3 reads CATSRNRGNTEAFF. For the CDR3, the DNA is TGTGCCACCAGCAGGAATCGAGGGAACACTGAAGCTTTCTTT.